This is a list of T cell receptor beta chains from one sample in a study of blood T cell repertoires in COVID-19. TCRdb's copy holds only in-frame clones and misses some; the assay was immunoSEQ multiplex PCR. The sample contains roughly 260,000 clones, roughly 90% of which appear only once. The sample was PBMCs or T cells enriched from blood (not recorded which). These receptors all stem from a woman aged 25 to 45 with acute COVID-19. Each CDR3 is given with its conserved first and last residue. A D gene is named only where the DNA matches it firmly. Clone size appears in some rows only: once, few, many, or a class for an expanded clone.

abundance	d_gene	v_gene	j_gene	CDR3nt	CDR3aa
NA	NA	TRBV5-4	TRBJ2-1	TGTGCCAGCAGCTTTTGGCGGCAGGGGGGATATAATGAGCAGTTCTTC	CASSFWRQGGYNEQFF
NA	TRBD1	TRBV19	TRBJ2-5	TGTGCCAGTAGTACTGGGACAGGGGGCCAGGGGGAGACCCAGTACTTC	CASSTGTGGQGETQYF
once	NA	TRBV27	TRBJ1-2	TGTGCCAGCAGTTTAAACGGTGACTATGGCTACACCTTC	CASSLNGDYGYTF
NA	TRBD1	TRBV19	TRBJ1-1	TGTGCCAGTAGTCTTAGGGAGACAGGGGCCGACACTGAAGCTTTCTTT	CASSLRETGADTEAFF
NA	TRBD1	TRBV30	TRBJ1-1	TGTGCCTGGAGTACCGGACAGGGGGTTTCTTTCTTT	CAWSTGQGVSFF
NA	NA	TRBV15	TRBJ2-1	TGTGCCACCAGCAGAGACCGGGACTACAATGAGCAGTTCTTC	CATSRDRDYNEQFF
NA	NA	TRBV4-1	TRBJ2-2	TGCGCCAGCAGCCAAATATATGGGGAGCTGTTTTTT	CASSQIYGELFF
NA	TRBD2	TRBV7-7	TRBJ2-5	TGTGCTAGCAGCTTAGGAAGGAAGGGAGGGGAGACCCAGTACTTC	CASSLGRKGGETQYF
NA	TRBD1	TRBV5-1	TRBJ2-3	TGCGCCAGCAGTACTCCGGACAGGGGTACAGATACGCAGTATTTT	CASSTPDRGTDTQYF
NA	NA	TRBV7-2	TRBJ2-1	TGTGCCAGCAGCTTAGCGGGCTACTACAATGAGCAGTTCTTC	CASSLAGYYNEQFF
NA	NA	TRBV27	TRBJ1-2	TGTGCCAGCAGTTCAGGATGGGGGGTCAACTATGGCTACACCTTC	CASSSGWGVNYGYTF
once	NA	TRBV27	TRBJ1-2	TGTGCCAGCAGTTCCACCGGGGGGGCCACCTTC	CASSSTGGATF
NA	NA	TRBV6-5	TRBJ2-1	TGTGCCAGCAGTTACACAGGACAGTACAATGAGCAGTTCTTC	CASSYTGQYNEQFF
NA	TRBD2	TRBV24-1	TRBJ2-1	TGTGCCACCAGTGACCATCGGACTAGCGGGGGGGCAGGAGAGCAGTTCTTC	CATSDHRTSGGAGEQFF
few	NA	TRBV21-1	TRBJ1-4	TGTGCCAGCACCCCACAGGGTGGCGAAAAACTGTTTTTT	CASTPQGGEKLFF
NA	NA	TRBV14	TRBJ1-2	TGTGCCAGCAGCCAAGATTCAGGGTCTGGCTACACCTTC	CASSQDSGSGYTF
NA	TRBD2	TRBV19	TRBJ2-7	TGTGCCAGTAGCCCGGCGGGGACTAGGATCTACGAGCAGTACTTC	CASSPAGTRIYEQYF
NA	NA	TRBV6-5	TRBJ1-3	TGTGCCAGCAGGCCCCCAGGGGGAAACACCATATATTTT	CASRPPGGNTIYF
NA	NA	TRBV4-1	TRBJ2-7	TGCGCCAGCAGCCATTCGTCGGAGGGGCAGCCCTCTGAGCAGTACTTC	CASSHSSEGQPSEQYF
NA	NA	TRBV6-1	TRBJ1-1	TGTGCCAGCAGTGGCGCCGACAGGAGCTTTTTTTCTGAAGCTTTCTTT	CASSGADRSFFSEAFF
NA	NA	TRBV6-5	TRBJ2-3	TGTGCCAGCAGGATGAGTAGCACAGATACGCAGTATTTT	CASRMSSTDTQYF
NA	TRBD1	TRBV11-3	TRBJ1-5	TGTGCCAGCAGCTTAGAACCGAGGACAGGGGATGAGGGCAGGAGCAATCAGCCCCAGCATTTT	CASSLEPRTGDEGRSNQPQHF
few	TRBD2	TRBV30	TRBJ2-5	TGTGCCTGGAGTGTAGGACTAGCGGGGGGACTGGAGACCCAGTACTTC	CAWSVGLAGGLETQYF
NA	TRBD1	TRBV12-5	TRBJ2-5	TGTGCTAGTGCAACCGGGACAGGGATGACCCCCCAAGAGACCCAGTACTTC	CASATGTGMTPQETQYF
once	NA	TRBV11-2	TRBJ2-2	TGTGCCAGCAGTCGCAACAGGGTAACTGGGGAGCTGTTTTTT	CASSRNRVTGELFF
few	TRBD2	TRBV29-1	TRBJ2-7	TGCAGCGCTTCGACTAGCGGGGCTGAGGAGCAGTACTTC	CSASTSGAEEQYF
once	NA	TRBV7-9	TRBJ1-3	TGTGCCAACCTTGACTCCTCTGGAAACACCATATATTTT	CANLDSSGNTIYF
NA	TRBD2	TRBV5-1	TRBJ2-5	TGCGCCAGCAGCTGGGGGACTAGCGGGGGACAAGAGACCCAGTACTTC	CASSWGTSGGQETQYF
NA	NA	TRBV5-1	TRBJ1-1	TGCGCCAGCAGCTTCCGGGGGGCTAACACTGAAGCTTTCTTT	CASSFRGANTEAFF
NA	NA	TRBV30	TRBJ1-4	TGTGCCTGGAGTCCGGCGGATTTGTATAATGAAAAACTGTTTTTT	CAWSPADLYNEKLFF
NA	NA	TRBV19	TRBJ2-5	TGTGCCAGTAGTATAGACCCTCGGCTCCCATTGGAGGAGACCCAGTACTTC	CASSIDPRLPLEETQYF
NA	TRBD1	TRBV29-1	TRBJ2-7	TGCAGCGTTGAAAAGGGGACAGGGAGCGAGCAGTACTTC	CSVEKGTGSEQYF
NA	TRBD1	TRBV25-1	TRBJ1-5	TGTGCCAGCAGTGGGAGACAGGGGGAGAATCAGCCCCAGCATTTT	CASSGRQGENQPQHF
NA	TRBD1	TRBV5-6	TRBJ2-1	TGTGCCAGCAGCGAGGACAGGTACAATGAGCAGTTCTTC	CASSEDRYNEQFF
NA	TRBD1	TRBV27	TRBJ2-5	TGTGCCAGCAGTTTATCGACAGGGATAGAGACCCAGTACTTC	CASSLSTGIETQYF
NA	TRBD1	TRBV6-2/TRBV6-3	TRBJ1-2	TGTGCCAGCAGTTACGAAGTTTTCGAGGGGGCGCGAGGCTACACCTTC	CASSYEVFEGARGYTF
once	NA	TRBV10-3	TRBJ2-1	TGTGCCATCAGTAGACAGGTCAACTCCTACAATGAGCAGTTCTTC	CAISRQVNSYNEQFF
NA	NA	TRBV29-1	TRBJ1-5	TGCAGCGTTGCCGGAGGGTCTAGCAATCAGCCCCAGCATTTT	CSVAGGSSNQPQHF
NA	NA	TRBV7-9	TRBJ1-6	TGTGCCAGCAGCTTTGAGAATTCACCCCTCCACTTT	CASSFENSPLHF
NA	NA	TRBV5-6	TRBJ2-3	TGTGCCAGCAGCTTCGGGGGTATAATTCGGGTGAGCACAGATACGCAGTATTTT	CASSFGGIIRVSTDTQYF
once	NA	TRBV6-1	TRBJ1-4	TGTGCCAGCAGTGAAGCGACACCTGAAAAACTGTTTTTT	CASSEATPEKLFF
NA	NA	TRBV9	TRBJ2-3	TGTGCCAGCAGCGCGGGGGACAGCCCTAGCACAGATACGCAGTATTTT	CASSAGDSPSTDTQYF
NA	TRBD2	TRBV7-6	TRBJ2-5	TGTGCCAGCAGCTCGAGCGGGGGTGGGACCCAGTACTTC	CASSSSGGGTQYF
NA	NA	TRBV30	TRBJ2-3	TGTGCCTGGGAAAAAGGAACGCAGGGTACAGATACGCAGTATTTT	CAWEKGTQGTDTQYF
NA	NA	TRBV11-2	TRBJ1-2	TGTGCCAGCAGCTTACATGGCCGGGGGAGACCCTATGGCTACACCTTC	CASSLHGRGRPYGYTF
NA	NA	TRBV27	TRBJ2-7	TGTGCCAGCAGTTTACGGGGGGCAATCTACGAGCAGTACTTC	CASSLRGAIYEQYF
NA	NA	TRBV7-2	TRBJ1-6	TGTGCCAGCAGCTTAACAAATTCACCCCTCCACTTT	CASSLTNSPLHF
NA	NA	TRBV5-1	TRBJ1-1	TGCGCCAGCAGTTTTACCCACGGGGGTGAAGCTTTCTTT	CASSFTHGGEAFF
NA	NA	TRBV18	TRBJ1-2	TGTGCCAGCTCACCACCAGGGGATAACTATGGCTACACCTTC	CASSPPGDNYGYTF
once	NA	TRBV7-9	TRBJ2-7	TGTGCCAGCAGCTTAGGTGGGAGTGGCAGGTGGTACGAGCAGTACTTC	CASSLGGSGRWYEQYF
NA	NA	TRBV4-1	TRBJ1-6	TGCGCCAGCAGCCAATCAGGGTGGGGAAATTCACCCCTCCACTTT	CASSQSGWGNSPLHF
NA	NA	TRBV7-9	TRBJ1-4	TGTGCCAGCAGCTTAGGGTTTCGCGGGACTAATGAAAAACTGTTTTTT	CASSLGFRGTNEKLFF
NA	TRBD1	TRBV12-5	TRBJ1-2	TGTGCTAGTGGTTTGGCTCATACAGGGGGTCGGGGCTACACCTTC	CASGLAHTGGRGYTF
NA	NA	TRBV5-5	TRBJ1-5	TGTGCCAGCAGCTTGCTCAGGGATCAGCCCCAGCATTTT	CASSLLRDQPQHF
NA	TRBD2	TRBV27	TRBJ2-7	TGTGCCAGCAGTCGGGTGACTAGCGGGGGGAGCTCCTACGAGCAGTACTTC	CASSRVTSGGSSYEQYF
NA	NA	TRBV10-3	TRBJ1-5	TGTGCCACCGCCTCGGTCCACGGCAATCAGCCCCAGCATTTT	CATASVHGNQPQHF
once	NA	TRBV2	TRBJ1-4	TGTGCCAGCAGGGAGGTCGGGGTAAGAGAAAAACTGTTTTTT	CASREVGVREKLFF